The TCR beta chain under discussion was sequenced for a study of OX40 agonist ivuxolimab in advanced cancers. Worth noting for this clone: Antigen: not known.

Germline V gene data show CDR1 as LNHDA and CDR2 as SQIVND (reference sequence). V lost 6 bases and J lost 7, with 28 bases in between. The CDR3 sequence is 17 residues long. Regarding the study as a whole: Both CD4+ and CD8+ T cell populations in blood had undergone clonal expansion by week 6 at 0.1 to 3.0 mg/kg.

Assay: immunoSEQ multiplex PCR; the TCRdb copy retains only in-frame clones and omits some. The table has some 70,000 clones, roughly nine tenths seen once; the top ten hold about 2.4%. Sequencing was performed on CD4+ or CD8+ T cells sorted from blood, taken in a trial of the OX40 agonist ivuxolimab. This TCR derives from an adult with an advanced solid tumor such as melanoma, head and neck, liver or kidney cancer. This chain links TRBV19 with TRBJ2-7, with a possible D match to TRBD2 (6 bases). The CDR3 coding sequence is TGTGCCAGTAGCCGGGGGACTGGGGGAGCCAACCCTGGGGAGCAGTACTTC. Translating it yields CASSRGTGGANPGEQYF. Looking up the rest from reference TRBV19 and TRBJ2-7 gives the full variable domain: DGGITQSPKYLFRKEGQNVTLSCEQNLNHDAMYWYRQDPGQGLRLIYYSQIVNDFQKGDIAEGYSVSREKKESFPLTVTSAQKNPTAFYLCASSRGTGGANPGEQYFGPGTRLTVT.